This T cell receptor beta chain was recorded in a study of T-cell memory formation after mild COVID-19. Germline CDR1 and CDR2: SGHRS and YFSETQ. The CDR3 runs 14 residues. Trimming took 7 bases from V and 0 from J; bases not matched to a gene: 0. Study-wide points: CD4+ contracting clones were mainly CM and EM; CD8+ ones, EMRA.

MiXCR was run by TCRdb on the 5' RACE reads, yielding one entry per CDR3 protein. Of around 200,000 distinct CDR3 sequences listed, around 9.5% are singletons. In the case of this clonotype: What it recognizes is unknown.

Sequenced: PBMCs or a T cell subset sorted from them (not recorded which). The receptor was isolated from a man aged 18-30 years who had mild COVID-19 (a few samples of this study predate the infection). Cell type and time point are not known. V and J are TRBV5-1 and TRBJ2-2; 10 bases fit TRBD1. The CDR3 nucleotides are TGCGCCAGCGGACAGGGGGCGAACACCGGGGAGCTGTTTTTT. Translating gives CASGQGANTGELFF.